This T cell receptor beta chain was sequenced in a study of control samples from healthy donors and cancer patients. Profiled with immunoSEQ multiplex PCR; TCRdb holds only in-frame clones, not every one. This sample carries 25,000 to 30,000 clones, roughly nine tenths of them seen once, and the ten largest clones take about 3.8%. Specimen: formalin-fixed, paraffin-embedded tissue. The sequence was obtained from a female donor with melanoma.

The chain's CDR3 is CASSPSGGETQYF. The CDR3 nucleotides are TGTGCCAGCAGCCCCTCCGGGGGAGAGACCCAGTACTTC. The rearrangement joins TRBV11-3 to TRBJ2-5, with D perhaps matching TRBD2 (6 bases). CDR1 is SGHNT and CDR2 is YENEEA in the germline V gene. This CDR3 is built from 13 residues. V lost 5 bases to trimming and J lost 4 bases, with 11 bases between them.